The rows below give T cell receptor beta chains drawn from one sample of a study of T cells after yellow fever vaccination. Each CDR3 protein gets one entry after TCRdb re-called the 5' RACE reads with MiXCR. Of some 260,000 distinct CDR3 sequences in the sample, 5.2% were seen once. Sequencing used CD4+ T cells sorted from PBMCs, obtained on the day of the yellow fever booster vaccination. Source of these receptors: a man younger than 35 who received the YFV17D yellow fever vaccine. CDR3s include the opening cysteine and the closing phenylalanine or tryptophan. D genes are given only for firm matches. A clone size is listed for some rows: how often the clone was seen (once, few, many), or a class if it is expanded.

j_call d_call v_call clone_size cdr3_length cdr3_aa cdr3_nt
TRBJ2-1 - TRBV19 few 14 CASSINRRNNEQFF TGTGCCAGTAGTATTAATCGAAGAAACAATGAGCAGTTCTTC
TRBJ1-2 TRBD1 TRBV27 - 17 CASSFFFEGAGKDGYTF TGTGCCAGCAGTTTTTTTTTTGAGGGGGCCGGGAAAGATGGCTACACCTTC
TRBJ1-1 TRBD1 TRBV29-1 many 13 CSASGQENTEAFF TGCAGCGCGTCGGGACAGGAGAACACTGAAGCTTTCTTT
TRBJ1-2 - TRBV20-1 few 12 CSARGMNYGYTF TGCAGTGCAAGAGGCATGAACTATGGCTACACCTTC
TRBJ2-7 TRBD2 TRBV9 - 14 CASSVAPGLADVYF TGTGCCAGCAGCGTAGCCCCGGGACTAGCGGACGTGTACTTC
TRBJ2-2 - TRBV5-1 few 16 CASSLLETPNTGELFF TGCGCCAGCAGCTTGTTGGAGACACCTAACACCGGGGAGCTGTTTTTT
TRBJ1-5 - TRBV12-3/TRBV12-4 many 15 CASTPGPRGNQPQHF TGTGCCAGCACACCTGGGCCTCGTGGCAATCAGCCCCAGCATTTT
TRBJ2-1 TRBD1 TRBV10-1 few 14 CASSESIQGGEQFF TGCGCCAGCAGTGAGTCGATACAGGGGGGTGAGCAGTTCTTC
TRBJ2-5 - TRBV7-9 - 16 CASSLAGGPWQETQYF TGTGCCAGCAGCTTAGCTGGGGGGCCGTGGCAAGAGACCCAGTACTTC
TRBJ2-5 TRBD1 TRBV10-3 few 14 CAISGTGDGETQYF TGTGCCATCAGTGGAACAGGGGACGGAGAGACCCAGTACTTC
TRBJ2-3 TRBD2 TRBV29-1 - 13 CSVDGGAGDTQYF TGCAGCGTTGACGGGGGGGCCGGGGATACGCAGTATTTT
TRBJ2-1 - TRBV29-1 - 12 CIVEGILDEQFF TGCATCGTTGAAGGTATTCTCGATGAGCAGTTCTTC
TRBJ2-1 TRBD2 TRBV5-1 many 17 CASSLVHTGTSVHEQFF TGCGCCAGCAGCTTGGTACACACCGGGACTAGCGTTCACGAGCAGTTCTTC
TRBJ1-5 - TRBV19 many 14 CASRGRGGNQPQHF TGTGCCAGTAGGGGCAGGGGTGGCAATCAGCCCCAGCATTTT
TRBJ1-1 - TRBV5-1 few 19 CASSPEGPKWGQMNTEAFF TGCGCCAGCAGCCCGGAGGGCCCTAAGTGGGGCCAGATGAACACTGAAGCTTTCTTT
TRBJ2-3 TRBD1 TRBV10-3 many 15 CAISDRGTGWDTQYF TGTGCCATCAGTGACCGCGGGACAGGGTGGGATACGCAGTATTTT
TRBJ2-7 - TRBV12-3/TRBV12-4 - 16 CASSSLERYPTYEQYF TGTGCCAGCAGTTCCCTCGAACGTTACCCCACCTACGAGCAGTACTTC
TRBJ1-2 - TRBV5-1 - 14 CASRIAGQGYGYTF TGCGCCAGCAGGATCGCAGGGCAGGGCTATGGCTACACCTTC
TRBJ1-2 - TRBV4-1 many 14 CASSQVPGVNGYTF TGCGCCAGCAGCCAAGTACCAGGGGTAAATGGCTACACCTTC